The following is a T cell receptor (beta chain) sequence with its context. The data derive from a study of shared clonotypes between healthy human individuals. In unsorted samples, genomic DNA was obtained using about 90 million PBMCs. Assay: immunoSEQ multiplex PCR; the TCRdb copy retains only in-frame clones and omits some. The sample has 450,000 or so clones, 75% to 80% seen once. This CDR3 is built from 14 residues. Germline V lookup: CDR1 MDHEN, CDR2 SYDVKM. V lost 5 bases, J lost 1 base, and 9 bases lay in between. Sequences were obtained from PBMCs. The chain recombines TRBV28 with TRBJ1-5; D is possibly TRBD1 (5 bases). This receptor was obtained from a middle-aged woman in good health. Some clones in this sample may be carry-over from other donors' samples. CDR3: CASSPPGSNQPQHF. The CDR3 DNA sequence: TGTGCCAGCAGTCCCCCAGGGAGCAATCAGCCCCAGCATTTT.